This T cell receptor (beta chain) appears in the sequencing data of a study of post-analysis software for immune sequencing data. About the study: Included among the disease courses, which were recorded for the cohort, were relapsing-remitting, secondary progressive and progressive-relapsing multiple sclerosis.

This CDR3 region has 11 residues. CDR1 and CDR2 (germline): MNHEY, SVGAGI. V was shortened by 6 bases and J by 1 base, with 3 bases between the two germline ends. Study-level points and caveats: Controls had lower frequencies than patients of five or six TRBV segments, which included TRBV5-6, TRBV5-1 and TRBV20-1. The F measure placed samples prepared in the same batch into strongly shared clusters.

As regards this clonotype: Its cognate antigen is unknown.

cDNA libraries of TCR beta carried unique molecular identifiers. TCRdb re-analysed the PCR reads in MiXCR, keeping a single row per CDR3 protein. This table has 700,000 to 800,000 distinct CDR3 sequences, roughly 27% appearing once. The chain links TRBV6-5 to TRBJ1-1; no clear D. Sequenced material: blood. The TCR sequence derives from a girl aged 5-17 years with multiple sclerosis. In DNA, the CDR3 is TGTGCCAGCAGACAGAACACTGAAGCTTTCTTT. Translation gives CASRQNTEAFF.